The rows below give T cell receptor beta chains drawn from one sample of a study of long-term antiretroviral therapy in people with HIV. Data came from immunoSEQ multiplex PCR; TCRdb stores just in-frame clones and leaves some out. The sample lists 30,000 to 40,000 clones; 70% to 80% were seen once. This specimen consisted of unsorted PBMCs, obtained 1.9 years after starting antiretroviral therapy. The receptors shown here come from a man between 18 and 29 years old with HIV. CDR3s include the opening cysteine and the closing phenylalanine or tryptophan. The order of the fields is J gene, D gene, clone size, V gene, CDR3 DNA, CDR3 protein. D genes are given only for firm matches. Size tells how often a clone was seen (once, few, many) or the class of an expanded clone, and some rows leave it out.

j_gene: TRBJ2-1; d_gene: .; abundance: .; v_gene: TRBV30; CDR3nt: TGTGCCTCAAACGGACCGATCGCTCCCTACAATGAGCAGTTCTTC; CDR3aa: CASNGPIAPYNEQFF
j_gene: TRBJ1-2; d_gene: .; abundance: .; v_gene: TRBV6-1; CDR3nt: TGTGCCAGCAGTGAAGGGGGTTGGGAAGGCTACACCTTC; CDR3aa: CASSEGGWEGYTF
j_gene: TRBJ1-3; d_gene: .; abundance: .; v_gene: TRBV10-3; CDR3nt: TGTGCCATCAGTGACTCGGGGCGGGTCGGAAACACCATATATTTT; CDR3aa: CAISDSGRVGNTIYF
j_gene: TRBJ1-1; d_gene: .; abundance: .; v_gene: TRBV18; CDR3nt: TGTGCCAGCTCACCACGGGGGGAGAACACTGAAGCTTTCTTT; CDR3aa: CASSPRGENTEAFF
j_gene: TRBJ2-3; d_gene: .; abundance: once; v_gene: TRBV5-1; CDR3nt: TGCGCCACTGGAGCCGGGCGAGTCGGAGATACGCAGTATTTT; CDR3aa: CATGAGRVGDTQYF
j_gene: TRBJ2-7; d_gene: .; abundance: .; v_gene: TRBV30; CDR3nt: TGTGCCTGGAGTGTTGACGGAGCCTACGAGCAGTACTTC; CDR3aa: CAWSVDGAYEQYF
j_gene: TRBJ2-3; d_gene: .; abundance: .; v_gene: TRBV11-3; CDR3nt: TGTGCCAGCAGCTCAGGGTGGGATACGCAGTATTTT; CDR3aa: CASSSGWDTQYF
j_gene: TRBJ1-1; d_gene: .; abundance: .; v_gene: TRBV7-8; CDR3nt: TGTGCCACCGGAGTAAGAATTACTTGGTCGGGTGAAGCTTTCTTT; CDR3aa: CATGVRITWSGEAFF
j_gene: TRBJ1-6; d_gene: .; abundance: .; v_gene: TRBV19; CDR3nt: TGTGCCAGTAGTAAGGGCAGGGAACCGAATTCACCCCTCCACTTT; CDR3aa: CASSKGREPNSPLHF
j_gene: TRBJ2-7; d_gene: .; abundance: .; v_gene: TRBV30; CDR3nt: TGTGCCTGGAATTACGCCGGGGGTGGATACGAGCAGTACTTC; CDR3aa: CAWNYAGGGYEQYF
j_gene: TRBJ1-2; d_gene: TRBD1; abundance: .; v_gene: TRBV6-1; CDR3nt: TGTGCCAGCAGCGGGACAGGGGGGTGGTATGGCTACACCTTC; CDR3aa: CASSGTGGWYGYTF